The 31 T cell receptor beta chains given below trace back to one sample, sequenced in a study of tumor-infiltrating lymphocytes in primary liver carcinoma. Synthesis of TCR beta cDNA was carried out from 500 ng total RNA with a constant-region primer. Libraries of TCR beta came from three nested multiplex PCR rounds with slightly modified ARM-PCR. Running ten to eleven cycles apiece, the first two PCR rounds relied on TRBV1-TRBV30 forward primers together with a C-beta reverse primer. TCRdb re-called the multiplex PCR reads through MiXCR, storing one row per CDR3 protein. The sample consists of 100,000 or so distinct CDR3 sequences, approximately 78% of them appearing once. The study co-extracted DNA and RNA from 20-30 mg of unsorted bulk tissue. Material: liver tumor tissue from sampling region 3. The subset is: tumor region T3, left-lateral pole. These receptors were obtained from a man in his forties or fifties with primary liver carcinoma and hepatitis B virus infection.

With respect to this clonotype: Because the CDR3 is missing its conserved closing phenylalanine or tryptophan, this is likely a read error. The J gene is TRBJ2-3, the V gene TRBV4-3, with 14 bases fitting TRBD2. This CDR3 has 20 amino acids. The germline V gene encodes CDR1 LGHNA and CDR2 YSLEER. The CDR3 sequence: CSSSRDLPSGTSGRADTQYY. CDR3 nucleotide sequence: TGCTCCAGCAGCCGAGATCTTCCCTCCGGGACTAGCGGGAGAGCAGATACGCAGTATTAT.

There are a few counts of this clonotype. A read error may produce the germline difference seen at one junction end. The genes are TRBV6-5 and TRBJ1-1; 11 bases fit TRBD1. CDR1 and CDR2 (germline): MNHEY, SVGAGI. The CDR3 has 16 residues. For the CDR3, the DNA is TGTCCCAGCAATTGGGGGACAGGGGGGATGAACACTGAAGCTTTCTTT. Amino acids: CPSNWGTGGMNTEAFF.

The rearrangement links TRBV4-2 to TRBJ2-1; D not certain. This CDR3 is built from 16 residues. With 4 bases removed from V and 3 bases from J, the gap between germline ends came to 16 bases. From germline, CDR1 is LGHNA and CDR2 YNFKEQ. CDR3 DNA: TGTGCCAGCAGCCCCTTTAAGTCTATCGGCTACAATGAGCAGTTCTTC. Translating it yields CASSPFKSIGYNEQFF.

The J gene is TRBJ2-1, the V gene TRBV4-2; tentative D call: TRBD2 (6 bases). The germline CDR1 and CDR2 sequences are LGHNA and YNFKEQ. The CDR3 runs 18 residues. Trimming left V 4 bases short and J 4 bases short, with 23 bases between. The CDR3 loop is CASSRDRVGEVGYNEQFF. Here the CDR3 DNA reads TGTGCCAGCAGCCGAGATCGGGTGGGGGAGGTCGGATACAATGAGCAGTTCTTC.

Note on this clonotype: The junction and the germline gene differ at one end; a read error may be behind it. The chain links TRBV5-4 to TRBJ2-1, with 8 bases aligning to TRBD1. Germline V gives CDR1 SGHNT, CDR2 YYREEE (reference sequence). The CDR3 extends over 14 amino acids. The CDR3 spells CANRRDRQYNELFF. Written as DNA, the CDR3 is TGTGCCAACAGGAGGGACAGGCAGTACAATGAGCTGTTCTTC.

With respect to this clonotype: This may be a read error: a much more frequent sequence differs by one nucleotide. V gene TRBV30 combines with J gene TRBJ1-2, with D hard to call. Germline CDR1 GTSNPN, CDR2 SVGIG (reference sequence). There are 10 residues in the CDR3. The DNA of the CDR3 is TGTACCTCCCGGTCCAGTGGCTACACCTTC. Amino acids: CTSRSSGYTF. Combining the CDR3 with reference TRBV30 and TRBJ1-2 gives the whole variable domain SQTIHQWPATLVQPVGSPLSLECTVEGTSNPNLYWYRQAAGRGLQLLFYSVGIGQISSEVPQNLSASRPQDRQFILSSKKLLLSDSGFYLCTSRSSGYTFGSGTRLTVV.

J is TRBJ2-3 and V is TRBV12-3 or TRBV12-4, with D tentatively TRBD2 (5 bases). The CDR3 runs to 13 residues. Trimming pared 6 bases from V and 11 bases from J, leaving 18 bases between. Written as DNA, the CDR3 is TGTGCCAGCAGCCTGGGGAGCGTCAGTATGCAGTATTTT. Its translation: CASSLGSVSMQYF.

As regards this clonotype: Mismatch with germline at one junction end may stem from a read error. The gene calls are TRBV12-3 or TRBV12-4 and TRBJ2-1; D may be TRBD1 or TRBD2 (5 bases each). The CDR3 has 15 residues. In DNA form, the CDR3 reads TGTGCCAGCAGCCCCACGGGGCCCTCCTACATTGAGCAGTTCTTC. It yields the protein CASSPTGPSYIEQFF.

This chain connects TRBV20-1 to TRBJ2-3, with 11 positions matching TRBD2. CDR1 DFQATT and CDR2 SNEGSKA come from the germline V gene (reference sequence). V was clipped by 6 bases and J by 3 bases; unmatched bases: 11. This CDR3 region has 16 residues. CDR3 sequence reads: CSAGIAGGQMTDTQYF. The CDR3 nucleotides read TGCAGTGCCGGGATAGCGGGAGGGCAGATGACAGATACGCAGTATTTT.

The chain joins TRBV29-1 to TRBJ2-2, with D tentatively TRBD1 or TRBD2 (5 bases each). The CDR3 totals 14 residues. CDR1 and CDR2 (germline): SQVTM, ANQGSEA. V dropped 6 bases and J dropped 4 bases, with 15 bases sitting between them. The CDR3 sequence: CSVLDSGPTGELFF. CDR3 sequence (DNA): TGCAGCGTCCTAGATTCGGGACCCACCGGGGAGCTGTTTTTT.

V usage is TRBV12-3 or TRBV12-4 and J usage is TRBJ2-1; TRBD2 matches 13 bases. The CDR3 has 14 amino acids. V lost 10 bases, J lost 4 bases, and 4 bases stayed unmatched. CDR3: CAIMTSGRYNEQFF. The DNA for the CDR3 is TGTGCCATTATGACTAGCGGGAGGTACAATGAGCAGTTCTTC.

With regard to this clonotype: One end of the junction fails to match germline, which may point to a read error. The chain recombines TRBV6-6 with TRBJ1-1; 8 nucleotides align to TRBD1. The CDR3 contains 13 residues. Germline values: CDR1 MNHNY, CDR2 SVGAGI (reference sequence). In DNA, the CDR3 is TGTTCCAGCAGCACAGGGGGGGCTACTGAAGCTTCCTTT. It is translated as CSSSTGGATEASF.

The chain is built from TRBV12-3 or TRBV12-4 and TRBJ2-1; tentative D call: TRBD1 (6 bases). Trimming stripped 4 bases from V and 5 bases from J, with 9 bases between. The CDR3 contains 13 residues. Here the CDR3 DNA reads TGTGCCAGCAGTTCAGGGGTTCACAATGAGCAGTTCTTC. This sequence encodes CASSSGVHNEQFF.

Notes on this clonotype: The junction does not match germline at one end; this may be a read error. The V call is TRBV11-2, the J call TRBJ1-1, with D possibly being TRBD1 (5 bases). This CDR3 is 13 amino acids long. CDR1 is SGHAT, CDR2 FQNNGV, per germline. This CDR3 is CAGSLRGNTEPFF. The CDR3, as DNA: TGTGCAGGCAGCTTACGGGGGAACACTGAACCTTTCTTT.

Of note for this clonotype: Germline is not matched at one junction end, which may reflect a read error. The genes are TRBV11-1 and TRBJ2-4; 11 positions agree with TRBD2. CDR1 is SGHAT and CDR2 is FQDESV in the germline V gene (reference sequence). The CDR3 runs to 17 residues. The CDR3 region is CTSSFPVTSGIKNIQHF. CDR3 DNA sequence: TGTACCAGCAGCTTTCCCGTGACTAGCGGGATCAAAAACATTCAGCACTTC.

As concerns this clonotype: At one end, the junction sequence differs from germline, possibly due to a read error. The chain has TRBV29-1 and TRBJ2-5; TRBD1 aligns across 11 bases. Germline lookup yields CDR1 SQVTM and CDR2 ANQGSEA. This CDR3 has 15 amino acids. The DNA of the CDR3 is TGCAGCGTTGAAGCGGACAGGGGGCGAGTAAAGACCCAGCACTTC. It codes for CSVEADRGRVKTQHF.

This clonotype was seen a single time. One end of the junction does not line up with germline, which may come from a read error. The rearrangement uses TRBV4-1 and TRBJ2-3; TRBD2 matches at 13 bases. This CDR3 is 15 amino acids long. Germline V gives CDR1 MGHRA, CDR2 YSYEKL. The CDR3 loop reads CASSQGLAGAHTQYF. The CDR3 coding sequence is TGCGCCAGTAGCCAAGGACTAGCGGGAGCACATACGCAGTATTTT.

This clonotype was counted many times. The CDR3 DNA reads TGTGCCTGGAGGGCGACAGGTGACTATGGCTACACCTTC. Its protein product is CAWRATGDYGYTF. The chain uses TRBV30 and TRBJ1-2; the D gene is possibly TRBD1 (6 bases). The V end lost 3 bases, the J end lost 3 bases, and 11 bases lay between the germline ends. The CDR3 has 13 residues. Germline V gene sequence: CDR1 GTSNPN, CDR2 SVGIG (reference sequence).

The CDR3 bases are TGTGTCGGCAACCCAGGACTAGTGGGAACAGATACGCAGTATTTT. This gives the protein CVGNPGLVGTDTQYF. The rearrangement links TRBV6-5 to TRBJ2-3, with 7 bases that match TRBD2. This CDR3 contains 15 residues. CDR1 MNHEY and CDR2 SVGAGI come from the germline V gene.

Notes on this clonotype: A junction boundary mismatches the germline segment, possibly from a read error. The CDR3 nucleotides are TGCGCCAGCAGCCAATTCCCCCCCCCGGCGGACAATGAGTGGCTCTTC. Amino acids: CASSQFPPPADNEWLF. The chain has TRBV4-3 and TRBJ2-1, with TRBD1 as a possible D gene (5 bases). The CDR3 extends over 16 amino acids. CDR1 and CDR2 from the germline V gene are LGHNA and YSLEER.

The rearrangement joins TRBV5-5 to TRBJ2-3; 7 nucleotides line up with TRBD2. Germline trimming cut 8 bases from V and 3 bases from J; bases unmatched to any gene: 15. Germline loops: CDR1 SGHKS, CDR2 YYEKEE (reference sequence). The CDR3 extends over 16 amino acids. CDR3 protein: CASRTLNGRGTDTQYF. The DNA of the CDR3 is TGTGCCAGTAGGACCCTAAATGGGAGGGGAACAGATACGCAGTATTTT.

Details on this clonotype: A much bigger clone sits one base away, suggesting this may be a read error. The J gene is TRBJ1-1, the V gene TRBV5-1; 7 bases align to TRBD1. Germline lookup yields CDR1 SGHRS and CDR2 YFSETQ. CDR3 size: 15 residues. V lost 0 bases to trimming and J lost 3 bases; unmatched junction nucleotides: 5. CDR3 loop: CASSLERGRDTEAFF. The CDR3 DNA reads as TGCGCCAGCAGCTTGGAGAGGGGGCGGGACACTGAAGCTTTCTTT. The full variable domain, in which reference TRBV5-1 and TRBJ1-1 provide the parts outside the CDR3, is KAGVTQTPRYLIKTRGQQVTLSCSPISGHRSVSWYQQTPGQGLQFLFEYFSETQRNKGNFPGRFSGRQFSNSRSEMNVSTLELGDSALYLCASSLERGRDTEAFFGQGTRLTVV.

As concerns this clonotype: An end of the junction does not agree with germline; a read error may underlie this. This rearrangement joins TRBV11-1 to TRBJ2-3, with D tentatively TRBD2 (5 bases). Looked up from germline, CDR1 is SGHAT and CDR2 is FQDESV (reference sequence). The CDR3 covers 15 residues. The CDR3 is CTSSLPRESTNTQYF. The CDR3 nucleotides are TGTACCAGCAGTTTGCCTAGGGAGAGTACAAATACGCAGTATTTT.

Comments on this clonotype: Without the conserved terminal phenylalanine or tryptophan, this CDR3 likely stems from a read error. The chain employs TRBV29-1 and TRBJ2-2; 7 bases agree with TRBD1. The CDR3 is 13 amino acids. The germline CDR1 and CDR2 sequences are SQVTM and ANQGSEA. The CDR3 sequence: CSVEITGAGELFL. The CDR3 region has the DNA TGCAGTGTTGAGATAACAGGGGCCGGGGAGCTGTTTTTA.

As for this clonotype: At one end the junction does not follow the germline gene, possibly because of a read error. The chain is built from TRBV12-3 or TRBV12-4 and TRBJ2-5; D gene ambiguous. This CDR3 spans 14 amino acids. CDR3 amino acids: CASSPRVVQETRYF. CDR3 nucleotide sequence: TGTGCCAGCAGCCCAAGGGTGGTTCAAGAGACCCGGTACTTC.

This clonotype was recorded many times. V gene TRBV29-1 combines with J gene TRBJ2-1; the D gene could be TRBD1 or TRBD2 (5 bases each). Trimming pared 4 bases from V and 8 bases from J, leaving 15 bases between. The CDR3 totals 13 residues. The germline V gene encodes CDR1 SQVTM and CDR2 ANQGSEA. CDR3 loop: CSVGLLRGDEQFF. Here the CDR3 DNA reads TGCAGCGTTGGACTGCTTAGAGGGGATGAGCAGTTCTTC.

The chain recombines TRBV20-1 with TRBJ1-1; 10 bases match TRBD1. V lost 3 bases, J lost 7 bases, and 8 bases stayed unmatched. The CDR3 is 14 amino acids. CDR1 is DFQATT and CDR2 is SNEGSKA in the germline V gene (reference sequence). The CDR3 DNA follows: TGCAGTGCTAGTGGGGGACAGGGGAACGGTGAAGCTTTCTTT. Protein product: CSASGGQGNGEAFF.

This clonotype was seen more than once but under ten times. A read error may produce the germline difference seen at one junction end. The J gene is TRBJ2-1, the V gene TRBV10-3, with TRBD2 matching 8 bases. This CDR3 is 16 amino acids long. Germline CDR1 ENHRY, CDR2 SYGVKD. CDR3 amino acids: CTITPWASGSYNEQFF. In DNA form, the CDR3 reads TGTACCATCACCCCGTGGGCTAGCGGGTCCTACAATGAACAGTTCTTC.

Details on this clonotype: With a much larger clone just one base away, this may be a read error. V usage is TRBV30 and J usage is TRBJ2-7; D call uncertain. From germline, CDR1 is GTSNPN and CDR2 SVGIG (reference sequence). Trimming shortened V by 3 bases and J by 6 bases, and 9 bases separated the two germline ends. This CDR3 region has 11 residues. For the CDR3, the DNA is TGTGCCTGGAGCAACACGGGCGAGCAGTACTTC. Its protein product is CAWSNTGEQYF.

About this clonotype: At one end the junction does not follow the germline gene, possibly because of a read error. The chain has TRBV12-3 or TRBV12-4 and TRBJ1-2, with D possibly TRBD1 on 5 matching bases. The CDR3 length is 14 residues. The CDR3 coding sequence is TGTGGCAGCAGTACCGCCGGAGGGAGGGGTGGCTACACCTTC. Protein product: CGSSTAGGRGGYTF.

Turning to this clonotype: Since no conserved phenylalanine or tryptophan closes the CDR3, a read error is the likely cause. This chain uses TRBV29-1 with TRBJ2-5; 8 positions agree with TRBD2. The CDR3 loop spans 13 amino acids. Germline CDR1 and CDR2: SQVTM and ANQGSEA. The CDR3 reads CSVEGTRKETQYY. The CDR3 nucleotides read TGCAGTGTTGAAGGGACTAGGAAGGAGACCCAGTACTAC.